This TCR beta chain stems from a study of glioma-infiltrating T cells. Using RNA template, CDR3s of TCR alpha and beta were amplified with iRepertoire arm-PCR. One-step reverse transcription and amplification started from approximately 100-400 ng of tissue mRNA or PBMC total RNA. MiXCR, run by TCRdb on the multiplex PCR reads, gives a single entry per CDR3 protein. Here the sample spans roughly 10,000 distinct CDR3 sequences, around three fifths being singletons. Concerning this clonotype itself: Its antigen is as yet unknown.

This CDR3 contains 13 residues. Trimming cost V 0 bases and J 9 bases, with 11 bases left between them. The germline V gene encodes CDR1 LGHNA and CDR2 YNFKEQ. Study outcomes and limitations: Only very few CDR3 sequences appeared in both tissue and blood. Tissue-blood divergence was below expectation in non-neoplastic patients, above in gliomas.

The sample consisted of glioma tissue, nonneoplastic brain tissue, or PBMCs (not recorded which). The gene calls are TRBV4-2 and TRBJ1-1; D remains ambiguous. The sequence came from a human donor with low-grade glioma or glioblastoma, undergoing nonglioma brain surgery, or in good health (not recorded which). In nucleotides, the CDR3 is TGTGCCAGCAGCCAAGATCCCCTCGCCCAAGCTTTCTTT. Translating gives CASSQDPLAQAFF.